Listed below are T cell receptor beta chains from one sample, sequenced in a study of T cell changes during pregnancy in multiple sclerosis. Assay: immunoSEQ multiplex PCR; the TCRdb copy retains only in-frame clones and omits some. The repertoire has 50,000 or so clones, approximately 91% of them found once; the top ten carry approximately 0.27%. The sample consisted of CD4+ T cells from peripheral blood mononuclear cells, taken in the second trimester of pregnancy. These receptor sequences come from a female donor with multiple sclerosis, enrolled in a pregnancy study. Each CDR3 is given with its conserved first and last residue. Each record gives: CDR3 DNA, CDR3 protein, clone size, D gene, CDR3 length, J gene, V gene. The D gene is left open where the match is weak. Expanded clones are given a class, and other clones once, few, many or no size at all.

cdr3_nt: TGTGCCAGCAGCCCGGGACATACCGAAGCTTTCTTT
cdr3_aa: CASSPGHTEAFF
clone_size: -
d_call: -
cdr3_length: 12
j_call: TRBJ1-1
v_call: TRBV7-2

cdr3_nt: TGTGCCAGCAGCAAGCGGGGGGGCTCAGATACGCAGTATTTT
cdr3_aa: CASSKRGGSDTQYF
clone_size: -
d_call: TRBD2
cdr3_length: 14
j_call: TRBJ2-3
v_call: TRBV5-4

cdr3_nt: TGTGCCAGCATCCTTCAACAGAAGGAGACCCAGTACTTC
cdr3_aa: CASILQQKETQYF
clone_size: -
d_call: -
cdr3_length: 13
j_call: TRBJ2-5
v_call: TRBV2

cdr3_nt: TGTGCCAGCAGTGTAGAGGCCCACATTCAGTACTTC
cdr3_aa: CASSVEAHIQYF
clone_size: few
d_call: -
cdr3_length: 12
j_call: TRBJ2-4
v_call: TRBV25-1

cdr3_nt: TGTGCCAGCAGTTTATGGCCGGGACTAGGGGGCACAGATACGCAGTATTTT
cdr3_aa: CASSLWPGLGGTDTQYF
clone_size: -
d_call: TRBD2
cdr3_length: 17
j_call: TRBJ2-3
v_call: TRBV27

cdr3_nt: TGTGCCAGCAGCTCGACTCCGGGACAGTCAAGAGAGACCCAGTACTTC
cdr3_aa: CASSSTPGQSRETQYF
clone_size: -
d_call: TRBD1
cdr3_length: 16
j_call: TRBJ2-5
v_call: TRBV6-6

cdr3_nt: TGCAGCGTTGCCCCGAAATCAAACAACGAGCAGTACTTC
cdr3_aa: CSVAPKSNNEQYF
clone_size: -
d_call: -
cdr3_length: 13
j_call: TRBJ2-7
v_call: TRBV29-1

cdr3_nt: TGTGCCAGCAGCCCAGGACAGGGGGGAGTATTTGGCTACACCTTC
cdr3_aa: CASSPGQGGVFGYTF
clone_size: -
d_call: TRBD1
cdr3_length: 15
j_call: TRBJ1-2
v_call: TRBV2

cdr3_nt: TGTGCCAGCAGCCCCAATACAGGGCAAGAGACCCAGTACTTC
cdr3_aa: CASSPNTGQETQYF
clone_size: -
d_call: -
cdr3_length: 14
j_call: TRBJ2-5
v_call: TRBV7-6

cdr3_nt: TGTGCCTGGAGCCCGGGACTATGGGACACTGAAGCTTTCTTT
cdr3_aa: CAWSPGLWDTEAFF
clone_size: -
d_call: -
cdr3_length: 14
j_call: TRBJ1-1
v_call: TRBV30

cdr3_nt: TGCGCCAGCAGCTCGGGACTAGCGGAGGGGCAGTACTTC
cdr3_aa: CASSSGLAEGQYF
clone_size: -
d_call: TRBD2
cdr3_length: 13
j_call: TRBJ2-7
v_call: TRBV5-1

cdr3_nt: TGTGCTAGTGGTGGGCTGACTAACTATGGCTACACCTTC
cdr3_aa: CASGGLTNYGYTF
clone_size: -
d_call: -
cdr3_length: 13
j_call: TRBJ1-2
v_call: TRBV12-5

cdr3_nt: TGCGCCAGCAGCTTGTCTAGCGGGAGGGTAAATGAGCAGTTCTTC
cdr3_aa: CASSLSSGRVNEQFF
clone_size: -
d_call: TRBD2
cdr3_length: 15
j_call: TRBJ2-1
v_call: TRBV5-1

cdr3_nt: TGTGCCAGCAGTGGTCAGGGGGCGGTAACTGAAGCTTTCTTT
cdr3_aa: CASSGQGAVTEAFF
clone_size: -
d_call: TRBD1
cdr3_length: 14
j_call: TRBJ1-1
v_call: TRBV2

cdr3_nt: TGTGCCAGCAGCCCCGGGACTAGAACCTACAATGAGCAGTTCTTC
cdr3_aa: CASSPGTRTYNEQFF
clone_size: -
d_call: TRBD2
cdr3_length: 15
j_call: TRBJ2-1
v_call: TRBV11-3

cdr3_nt: TGTGCCAGCAGCCCGGCTAGCGGGGGTTACAATGAGCAGTTCTTC
cdr3_aa: CASSPASGGYNEQFF
clone_size: -
d_call: -
cdr3_length: 15
j_call: TRBJ2-1
v_call: TRBV12-1

cdr3_nt: TGTGCCAGCAGCTTAGCGGGGGGTACCAGTTGGGAGACCCAGTACTTC
cdr3_aa: CASSLAGGTSWETQYF
clone_size: once
d_call: TRBD2
cdr3_length: 16
j_call: TRBJ2-5
v_call: TRBV11-2

cdr3_nt: TGCAGCGTCCGTCCGGGGGGGCCACGTGAGCAGTTCTTC
cdr3_aa: CSVRPGGPREQFF
clone_size: -
d_call: TRBD2
cdr3_length: 13
j_call: TRBJ2-1
v_call: TRBV29-1

cdr3_nt: TGTGCCAGCAGCGTGGGACAGGGGGCGTGGAATGAGCAGTTCTTC
cdr3_aa: CASSVGQGAWNEQFF
clone_size: -
d_call: TRBD1
cdr3_length: 15
j_call: TRBJ2-1
v_call: TRBV4-2

cdr3_nt: TGTGCCAGCTCACGAGAACGAGCGGGGGGATACAATGAGCAGTTCTTC
cdr3_aa: CASSRERAGGYNEQFF
clone_size: -
d_call: TRBD2
cdr3_length: 16
j_call: TRBJ2-1
v_call: TRBV18

cdr3_nt: TGTGCCAGTAGTATCGACAGGGTGGAGCCCCAGCATTTT
cdr3_aa: CASSIDRVEPQHF
clone_size: -
d_call: TRBD1
cdr3_length: 13
j_call: TRBJ1-5
v_call: TRBV19

cdr3_nt: TGTGCCAGCAGCGTCCGGGGGGGGAAAGGTGAGCAGTTCTTC
cdr3_aa: CASSVRGGKGEQFF
clone_size: once
d_call: TRBD2
cdr3_length: 14
j_call: TRBJ2-1
v_call: TRBV5-5

cdr3_nt: TGTGCCAGCAGTTCGGCGGGACTCGAGGGCTATGGCTACACCTTC
cdr3_aa: CASSSAGLEGYGYTF
clone_size: -
d_call: -
cdr3_length: 15
j_call: TRBJ1-2
v_call: TRBV6-5

cdr3_nt: TGTGCCAGCAGCTTAGCGGGGAACACTGAAGCTTTCTTT
cdr3_aa: CASSLAGNTEAFF
clone_size: -
d_call: -
cdr3_length: 13
j_call: TRBJ1-1
v_call: TRBV5-4

cdr3_nt: TGTGCCAGCAGCCTCAGGACAGGGGTAGGTGCAGATACGCAGTATTTT
cdr3_aa: CASSLRTGVGADTQYF
clone_size: -
d_call: TRBD1
cdr3_length: 16
j_call: TRBJ2-3
v_call: TRBV9

cdr3_nt: TGTGCCAGCAGTGTAGGAGGGGGCAATCAGCCCCAGCATTTT
cdr3_aa: CASSVGGGNQPQHF
clone_size: few
d_call: -
cdr3_length: 14
j_call: TRBJ1-5
v_call: TRBV28

cdr3_nt: TGCGCCAGCAGCCAGACAGGGGGCAACCAGCCCCAGCATTTT
cdr3_aa: CASSQTGGNQPQHF
clone_size: -
d_call: TRBD1
cdr3_length: 14
j_call: TRBJ1-5
v_call: TRBV4-1

cdr3_nt: TGTGCCAGCAGCCCGGACATCCCCTATGGCTACACCTTC
cdr3_aa: CASSPDIPYGYTF
clone_size: -
d_call: -
cdr3_length: 13
j_call: TRBJ1-2
v_call: TRBV7-9

cdr3_nt: TGCGCCAGCCTAAGAGGGGACAAAATCAGCACAGATACGCAGTATTTT
cdr3_aa: CASLRGDKISTDTQYF
clone_size: -
d_call: -
cdr3_length: 16
j_call: TRBJ2-3
v_call: TRBV5-1

cdr3_nt: TGTGCCAGCAGTGAACTAGCGGGGGGGCCAGATACGCAGTATTTT
cdr3_aa: CASSELAGGPDTQYF
clone_size: few
d_call: TRBD2
cdr3_length: 15
j_call: TRBJ2-3
v_call: TRBV6-1

cdr3_nt: TGTGCCAGCAGTTTAGTACCCCCCAGGGATACGCAGTATTTT
cdr3_aa: CASSLVPPRDTQYF
clone_size: -
d_call: -
cdr3_length: 14
j_call: TRBJ2-3
v_call: TRBV28

cdr3_nt: TGTGCCAGCAGTTTAGGGGACAGGGCGAACACTGAAGCTTTCTTT
cdr3_aa: CASSLGDRANTEAFF
clone_size: -
d_call: TRBD1
cdr3_length: 15
j_call: TRBJ1-1
v_call: TRBV6-5

cdr3_nt: TGTGCCAGCAGTTACTCATACAGGGTGGACCATGAAAAACTGTTTTTT
cdr3_aa: CASSYSYRVDHEKLFF
clone_size: -
d_call: -
cdr3_length: 16
j_call: TRBJ1-4
v_call: TRBV6-5

cdr3_nt: TGTGCCAGCAATAAAGGGGGCCCCTACTACGAGCAGTACTTC
cdr3_aa: CASNKGGPYYEQYF
clone_size: -
d_call: TRBD1
cdr3_length: 14
j_call: TRBJ2-7
v_call: TRBV25-1

cdr3_nt: TGCGCCAGCAGCTTGGAGGGGCGACCGGCTAATGAAAAACTGTTTTTT
cdr3_aa: CASSLEGRPANEKLFF
clone_size: -
d_call: -
cdr3_length: 16
j_call: TRBJ1-4
v_call: TRBV5-1

cdr3_nt: TGTGCCAGCAGCTTAGATAGGGCGGGGGGAATGGCCGGGGAGCTGTTTTTT
cdr3_aa: CASSLDRAGGMAGELFF
clone_size: -
d_call: TRBD2
cdr3_length: 17
j_call: TRBJ2-2
v_call: TRBV11-2

cdr3_nt: TGTGCCTGGATTGGACACGGCACAGATACCCAGTACTTC
cdr3_aa: CAWIGHGTDTQYF
clone_size: few
d_call: -
cdr3_length: 13
j_call: TRBJ2-5
v_call: TRBV30

cdr3_nt: TGTGCCTGGAGAACACTAGAAGCTTTCTTT
cdr3_aa: CAWRTLEAFF
clone_size: -
d_call: -
cdr3_length: 10
j_call: TRBJ1-1
v_call: TRBV30

cdr3_nt: TGTGCCAGCAGCCTAAGGGGACAGGGCGGCGAGCAGTACTTC
cdr3_aa: CASSLRGQGGEQYF
clone_size: -
d_call: TRBD1
cdr3_length: 14
j_call: TRBJ2-7
v_call: TRBV5-6

cdr3_nt: TGTGCCAGCAGCGCCACGCCGGGGACAGGTGTTTCACCCCTCCACTTT
cdr3_aa: CASSATPGTGVSPLHF
clone_size: -
d_call: TRBD1
cdr3_length: 16
j_call: TRBJ1-6
v_call: TRBV9

cdr3_nt: TGTGCCAGCAGCTTAGGGGGACTAGCGGGGAATGAGCAGTTCTTC
cdr3_aa: CASSLGGLAGNEQFF
clone_size: -
d_call: TRBD2
cdr3_length: 15
j_call: TRBJ2-1
v_call: TRBV7-2

cdr3_nt: TGTGCCAGCAGCCCTTTTAGCGGGTCCTACAATGAGCAGTTCTTC
cdr3_aa: CASSPFSGSYNEQFF
clone_size: -
d_call: TRBD2
cdr3_length: 15
j_call: TRBJ2-1
v_call: TRBV25-1

cdr3_nt: TGTGCCAGCAGTGAAACTGACAGGGGTCAGCCCCAGCATTTT
cdr3_aa: CASSETDRGQPQHF
clone_size: -
d_call: TRBD1
cdr3_length: 14
j_call: TRBJ1-5
v_call: TRBV2

cdr3_nt: TGTGCCAGCAGTGAAGCTCCAGGCACTAACTATGGCTACACCTTC
cdr3_aa: CASSEAPGTNYGYTF
clone_size: -
d_call: -
cdr3_length: 15
j_call: TRBJ1-2
v_call: TRBV6-1

cdr3_nt: TGTGCCAGCAGCCTTCCCCTGACAGGGCGGGGCGCTGAAGCTTTCTTT
cdr3_aa: CASSLPLTGRGAEAFF
clone_size: -
d_call: TRBD1
cdr3_length: 16
j_call: TRBJ1-1
v_call: TRBV28

cdr3_nt: TGTGCCAGCAGCTTTTCTGGGACAGGGGGCTCGTGGGACTATGGCTACACCTTC
cdr3_aa: CASSFSGTGGSWDYGYTF
clone_size: -
d_call: TRBD1
cdr3_length: 18
j_call: TRBJ1-2
v_call: TRBV5-4